This T cell receptor beta chain was retrieved from a study of T cells in tuberculosis (dated by TCRdb to 2017 to 2018). About the study as a whole: The study combined CD1B tetramers and high-throughput TCR immunosequencing to characterize T cells specific for the mycobacterial lipid antigen glucose monomycolate (GMM). With around 10 people per group, a South African clinical cohort compared IGRA-negative adolescents, IGRA-positive adolescents with latent tuberculosis, and adults with active tuberculosis.

At study entry, a tuberculin skin test and the QuantiFERON-TB GOLD In-Tube IGRA were used to screen adolescents for latent tuberculosis infection. Immunosequencing was performed on unsorted cryopreserved PBMC and covered 75,000 to 100,000 T cells per clinical donor on average. Eleven high schools in the Worcester region of the Western Cape, South Africa, served as enrollment sites for adolescents aged 12 to 18 years. Around 10 adolescents infected with M. tuberculosis and approximately ten uninfected adolescents were chosen and matched for age and sex. For the adolescents, PBMC were isolated by density centrifugation from freshly drawn heparinized blood and then cryopreserved. The immunoSEQ multiplex PCR assay was used to generate TCR libraries, with TCR-beta and/or TCR-alpha/delta assays applied to each sample. The Illumina high-throughput platform was used to sequence the amplified TCR libraries. The source study handled its data this way. Clustering and dimensionality reduction relied on pairwise TCRdist distances among GMM-specific receptors from T cells that were either sorted ex vivo or expanded in vitro. Each clinical repertoire was assigned a mean NN-distance score, defined as the average TCRdist to the nearest 10% of tetramer-positive reference sequences. GEM TCR motif frequency was computed as the fraction of unique TCRs matching known GEM sequences by V/J usage and CDR3 length. Linear discriminant analysis with leave-one-out cross-validation, implemented in scikit-learn, was used to classify active tuberculosis. As stored in TCRdb, this immuneACCESS dataset retains in-frame rearrangements with V and J assigned. A fraction of the clones does not appear; measured against another copy, unresolved V genes explain less than half of the discrepancy, and the remainder lacks a known reason. V, J and clone size derive from that table, while D and trimming were established from the DNA sequence. This sample has tens of thousands of clones in its table, and roughly 90% of those were observed once. The ten largest clones capture 2% to 2.5% of the sample.

V lost 7 bases and J lost 0 bases, and the count of bases not matched to a germline gene is 17. Measured from the cysteine to the phenylalanine, the CDR3 is 18 residues long. CDR3 DNA is the only sequence kept; it has 54 bases, read in frame from the first base. CDR1 and CDR2, per the germline V gene, are SQVTM and ANQGSEA. General study outcomes and caveats: Smaller NN-distances were partly driven by shorter CDR3-alpha lengths in active tuberculosis patients, and statistical significance was not reached for the TCR-beta difference. With the diverse GMM-specific repertoire as input, a classifier achieved around 90% accuracy (AUROC 0.9 to 0.95), whereas GEM motif frequencies as input gave approximately 74% accuracy. Which clinical samples got chosen depended on the availability of cryopreserved specimens, and the active tuberculosis cases were adults, whereas the controls were adolescents. Smaller mean NN-distances to GMM-specific TCRs were observed in active tuberculosis TCR-alpha repertoires than in IGRA-negative controls, suggesting clonal expansion of GMM-specific TCRs.

Regarding this clone: Its antigen target is currently unknown. The record has no base qualities; no much larger clone is one base away.

Recombination connected TRBV29-1 to TRBJ2-1, and TRBD2 aligns with 8 junction nucleotides. This receptor was identified in a donor between 10 and 29 years old with latent tuberculosis or without tuberculosis infection. Sequenced sample: PBMCs. The CDR3 protein sequence reads: CSARTSRRSTSSYNEQFF. The DNA sequence reads TGCAGCGCCCGGACTAGCAGAAGGTCTACTAGCTCCTACAATGAGCAGTTCTTC.